This T cell receptor beta chain was sequenced during a study of identical twins. TCRdb itself ran the 5' RACE reads through MiXCR, one entry per CDR3 protein. The sample lists fewer than 900,000 distinct CDR3 sequences, 15% to 20% occurring once. There are a few counts of this clonotype. The CDR3 runs 13 residues. The ends lost 1 base at V and 5 bases at J; junction bases unmatched: 2. The germline gives CDR1 DFQATT, CDR2 SNEGSKA (reference sequence). The sample was also linked to a second study, of T cells expressing NK-cell markers.

The sequenced sample was PBMCs. The clonotype comes from a woman younger than 35 in good health. The chain has TRBV20-1 and TRBJ2-7; TRBD2 aligns across 10 bases. The CDR3: CSARGGLAHEQYF. The CDR3 bases are TGCAGTGCTAGAGGGGGACTAGCGCACGAGCAGTACTTC.